This passage covers 26 T cell receptor beta chains from one sample sequenced in a study of shared clonotypes between healthy human individuals. Profiling relied on immunoSEQ multiplex PCR, and the TCRdb table lists in-frame clones only, not all of them. The sample includes around 2.5 million clones, 80% to 95% of them seen just once. The source material was naive CD4+ T cells from PBMCs. Subset: CD45RA+ positively selected. The receptors shown here come from a man younger than 35 in good health. Some clones in this sample may be carry-over from other donors' samples.

The J gene is TRBJ1-4, the V gene TRBV30; D remains unclear. Trimming left V 4 bases short and J 8 bases short, with 14 bases between. Germline CDR1 GTSNPN, CDR2 SVGIG (reference sequence). The CDR3 spans 13 residues. CDR3 bases: TGTGCCTGGAAACTCGGACCTTACGAAAAACTGTTTTTT. It codes for CAWKLGPYEKLFF.

CDR3 in DNA: TGTGCCACCAGCAGAGATTTGGGGGGTGAAAAACTGTTTTTT. This encodes CATSRDLGGEKLFF. This chain links TRBV15 with TRBJ1-4, with D possibly matching TRBD1 (5 bases). The CDR3 runs to 14 residues. Germline V gene sequence: CDR1 LNHNV, CDR2 YYDKDF (reference sequence). Trimming removed 0 bases from V and 7 bases from J, with 9 bases in between.

This chain joins TRBV5-8 and TRBJ2-7; 13 bases fit TRBD2. The CDR3 runs to 15 residues. Germline V gene sequence: CDR1 SGHTS, CDR2 YDEGEE. The V gene end was trimmed by 3 bases and the J gene end by 3 bases; junction bases not matched to a gene: 3. Here the CDR3 reads CASSWGTSGVYEQYF. CDR3 nucleotide sequence: TGTGCCAGCAGCTGGGGGACTAGCGGGGTCTACGAGCAGTACTTC.

V usage is TRBV5-4 and J usage is TRBJ2-1; 10 bases agree with TRBD2. This CDR3 is 15 amino acids long. Trimming took 5 bases from V and 0 from J; bases not matched to a gene: 2. Per the germline V gene, CDR1 is SGHNT and CDR2 is YYREEE (reference sequence). CDR3 nucleotide sequence: TGTGCCAGCAGAGTAGCGGGGGGCTCCTACAATGAGCAGTTCTTC. Amino acid sequence: CASRVAGGSYNEQFF.

The genes are TRBV27 and TRBJ2-7; 9 positions agree with TRBD2. V was pared by 11 bases and J by 5 bases, with 7 bases of the junction left unmatched. The V gene's germline CDR1 is MNHEY and CDR2 SMNVEV (reference sequence). The CDR3 has 12 residues. The CDR3 nucleotides read TGTGCCTCAGGCGGGAGGGAGGACGAGCAGTACTTC. This gives the protein CASGGREDEQYF.

This chain uses TRBV6-5 with TRBJ2-1, with TRBD2 identical over 13 bases. Unmatched junction bases numbered 4, after V lost 5 bases and J lost 9 bases. This CDR3 comprises 14 residues. From germline, CDR1 is MNHEY and CDR2 SVGAGI. The CDR3 DNA follows: TGTGCCAGCAGTCGTACTAGCGGGAGGGGTGAGCAGTTCTTC. It specifies CASSRTSGRGEQFF.

This clone was observed a single time. The chain joins TRBV19 to TRBJ2-7; D is undetermined. The germline V and J ends were trimmed by 9 bases and 0 bases, with 12 bases remaining between them. This CDR3 is 13 amino acids long. Per the germline V gene, CDR1 is LNHDA and CDR2 is SQIVND (reference sequence). This chain's CDR3 is CARDVKRSYEQYF. In DNA, the CDR3 is TGTGCCAGGGACGTAAAACGCTCCTACGAGCAGTACTTC.

The CDR3 region is CASSLFSGSIMETQYF. The CDR3 DNA is TGTGCCAGCTCCCTTTTTAGCGGGAGTATTATGGAGACCCAGTACTTC. This sequence joins TRBV18 and TRBJ2-5; the match to TRBD2 covers 9 bases. V lost 6 bases, J lost 5 bases, and 13 bases stayed unmatched. Germline assignment: CDR1 KGHSH and CDR2 LQKENI. The CDR3 contains 16 residues.

J is TRBJ1-2 and V is TRBV28; D ambiguous. CDR1 MDHEN and CDR2 SYDVKM come from the germline V gene. The CDR3 contains 14 residues. V was cut by 6 bases and J by 8 bases, with 19 bases left in between. The CDR3 nucleotides read TGTGCCAGCAGGAGGAACCCCTGGGCGCCGGGCTACACCTTC. Its translation is CASRRNPWAPGYTF.

J is TRBJ2-2 and V is TRBV6-5, with D perhaps matching TRBD1 (6 bases). V dropped 2 bases and J dropped 8 bases, with 9 bases sitting between them. The CDR3 covers 13 residues. Germline V lookup: CDR1 MNHEY, CDR2 SVGAGI. The CDR3 loop reads CASSYRGIGELFF. CDR3 bases: TGTGCCAGCAGTTACAGGGGGATTGGGGAGCTGTTTTTT.

The chain recombines TRBV5-1 with TRBJ2-2; 8 bases line up with TRBD2. CDR3 length equals 16 residues. In germline, CDR1 is SGHRS, CDR2 YFSETQ. J gave up 3 bases and V 2 bases, and 6 bases lay outside the gene matches. As DNA, the CDR3 is TGCGCCAGCAGCTTTGGAGCCGGGGGGGACACCGGGGAGCTGTTTTTT. Amino acids: CASSFGAGGDTGELFF. Full variable domain (missing parts from reference TRBV5-1 and TRBJ2-2): KAGVTQTPRYLIKTRGQQVTLSCSPISGHRSVSWYQQTPGQGLQFLFEYFSETQRNKGNFPGRFSGRQFSNSRSEMNVSTLELGDSALYLCASSFGAGGDTGELFFGEGSRLTVL.

This clone was counted once. This chain links TRBV5-3 with TRBJ2-3; TRBD2 might be the D (6 bases). TRBV5-3 carries the ORF label, with uncertain function. The CDR3 spans 12 residues. Trimming took 3 bases from V and 9 from J, leaving 11 bases between them. The CDR3 spells CARSCTSFTQYF. The DNA for the CDR3 is TGTGCCAGAAGCTGCACTAGCTTCACGCAGTATTTT.

Regarding this clone: Other nucleotide sequences from this sample produce the same CDR3. The rearrangement joins TRBV7-9 to TRBJ2-3; 9 nucleotides agree with TRBD1. The CDR3 length is 14 residues. V lost 5 bases and J lost 4; bases outside the gene matches: 4. Germline CDR1 is SEHNR and CDR2 is FQNEAQ (reference sequence). As DNA, the CDR3 is TGTGCCAGCAGCCTGACAGGGGGGGCAGATACGCAGTATTTT. Its protein is CASSLTGGADTQYF.

The rearrangement links TRBV11-3 to TRBJ2-5; the match to TRBD1 covers 10 bases. Per germline, CDR1 SGHNT and CDR2 YENEEA. Trimming removed 6 bases from V and 5 bases from J; junction bases left unmatched: 9. The CDR3 loop spans 15 amino acids. Here the CDR3 DNA reads TGTGCCAGCAGTCAACGGGACAGGGGTGGGGAGACCCAGTACTTC. Protein product: CASSQRDRGGETQYF.

The V call is TRBV5-5, the J call TRBJ1-4; D gene ambiguous. This CDR3 spans 14 amino acids. Germline loops: CDR1 SGHKS, CDR2 YYEKEE (reference sequence). Trimming stripped 0 bases from V and 1 base from J, with 4 bases between. For the CDR3, the DNA is TGTGCCAGCAGCTTGGGCCGAACTAATGAAAAACTGTTTTTT. Translating gives CASSLGRTNEKLFF.

This rearrangement joins TRBV29-1 to TRBJ2-1, with 13 bases identical to TRBD2. The V gene's germline CDR1 is SQVTM and CDR2 ANQGSEA. The CDR3 extends over 14 amino acids. Trimming took 6 bases from V and 5 from J; bases not matched to a gene: 4. Written as DNA, the CDR3 is TGCAGCGTATTACTAGCGGGAGGGAACAATGAGCAGTTCTTC. Its translation is CSVLLAGGNNEQFF.

The gene calls are TRBV5-1 and TRBJ2-2, with 14 nucleotides matching TRBD2. V lost 9 bases, J lost 5 bases, and 9 bases stayed unmatched. The CDR3 runs to 16 residues. Germline V gives CDR1 SGHRS, CDR2 YFSETQ. The CDR3 bases are TGCGCCACCAAGGGACTAGCGGGAGATAAGACCGGGGAGCTGTTTTTT. This translates into CATKGLAGDKTGELFF.

The chain uses TRBV6-5 and TRBJ2-3; 13 nucleotides line up with TRBD2. Trimming removed 7 bases from V and 6 bases from J; junction bases left unmatched: 4. Per the germline V gene, CDR1 is MNHEY and CDR2 is SVGAGI. The CDR3 loop spans 14 amino acids. The CDR3 region is CASKGLAGVDTQYF. CDR3 bases: TGTGCCAGCAAAGGACTAGCGGGAGTGGATACGCAGTATTTT.

The chain has TRBV27 and TRBJ2-7; 12 bases are a match to TRBD2. Germline-derived CDR1 and CDR2 are MNHEY and SMNVEV (reference sequence). V was pared by 1 base and J by 6 bases, with 13 bases of the junction left unmatched. This CDR3 has 18 amino acids. The CDR3 DNA is TGTGCCAGCAGTTTATTCTCAGGACTAGCGGGATCATACAGCGAGCAGTACTTC. It is translated as CASSLFSGLAGSYSEQYF.

Turning to this clone: In the same sample, other DNA sequences code for this CDR3. The chain recombines TRBV5-1 with TRBJ2-5, with D possibly called TRBD1 or TRBD2 (5 bases each). CDR1 and CDR2 (germline): SGHRS, YFSETQ. The length of the CDR3 is 14 residues. The germline V and J ends were trimmed by 0 bases and 4 bases, with 10 bases remaining between them. The CDR3 spells CASSLGGFRETQYF. The CDR3 region has the DNA TGCGCCAGCAGCTTGGGGGGGTTCCGAGAGACCCAGTACTTC.

V gene TRBV11-1 combines with J gene TRBJ2-1; 8 bases are a match to TRBD2. The CDR3 length is 15 residues. Germline loops: CDR1 SGHAT, CDR2 FQDESV (reference sequence). With V trimmed by 6 bases and J by 4 bases, 8 bases remained unmatched. CDR3 in amino acids: CASRPGLASYNEQFF. The CDR3, as DNA: TGTGCCAGCAGGCCCGGACTAGCAAGTTACAATGAGCAGTTCTTC.

V gene TRBV28 combines with J gene TRBJ2-7, with 7 bases that match TRBD1. The CDR3 extends over 13 amino acids. With V trimmed by 6 bases and J by 2 bases, 4 bases remained unmatched. Germline V gene lookup returns CDR1 MDHEN and CDR2 SYDVKM. The CDR3 region has the DNA TGTGCCAGCAGGTCAACAGGGGCCTACGAGCAGTACTTC. This sequence encodes CASRSTGAYEQYF.

The chain joins TRBV18 to TRBJ2-6; D unresolved. V shed 3 bases and J shed 0 bases, with 12 bases lying between them. Germline CDR1 KGHSH, CDR2 LQKENI. This CDR3 contains 17 residues. This CDR3 is CASSPQMGGSGANVLTF. The CDR3 DNA sequence: TGTGCCAGCTCACCGCAGATGGGTGGCTCTGGGGCCAACGTCCTGACTTTC.

This chain uses TRBV5-6 with TRBJ1-5; D might be TRBD1 (6 bases). Looked up from germline, CDR1 is SGHDT and CDR2 is YYEEEE. This CDR3 region has 14 residues. Between the trimmed V and J ends, which lost 4 bases and 6 bases, there was a span of 14 bases. CDR3: CASSARGISQPQHF. In DNA form, the CDR3 reads TGTGCCAGCAGCGCCAGGGGTATCAGTCAGCCCCAGCATTTT.

The chain recombines TRBV19 with TRBJ1-3; D unclear. Germline V gene lookup returns CDR1 LNHDA and CDR2 SQIVND (reference sequence). Trimming cost V 5 bases and J 1 base, with 9 bases left between them. This CDR3 has 14 residues. The CDR3 bases are TGTGCCAGTAGTCCCCATAAGTCTGGAAACACCATATATTTT. Encoded protein: CASSPHKSGNTIYF. Complete variable domain (other parts from reference TRBV19 and TRBJ1-3): DGGITQSPKYLFRKEGQNVTLSCEQNLNHDAMYWYRQDPGQGLRLIYYSQIVNDFQKGDIAEGYSVSREKKESFPLTVTSAQKNPTAFYLCASSPHKSGNTIYFGEGSWLTVV.

V usage is TRBV7-2 and J usage is TRBJ2-1; D not certain. V lost 4 bases and J 1 base, leaving 14 bases between the germline ends. Germline V lookup: CDR1 SGHTA, CDR2 FQGNSA. This CDR3 is built from 16 residues. The CDR3 sequence is CASSSPGTQSYNEQFF. The CDR3, as DNA: TGTGCCAGCAGCTCCCCCGGAACACAATCCTACAATGAGCAGTTCTTC.